These 23 T cell receptor beta chains originate from one sample sequenced in a study of type 1 regulatory T cells. Study-wide findings and caveats: Compared with non-type 1 regulatory T cells, type 1 regulatory T cells showed a more restricted TCR repertoire.

No antigens are known for them. TCRdb reprocessed the reads with MiXCR, giving one entry per CDR3 protein. The table shows fewer than 80,000 distinct CDR3 sequences, with roughly 20% occurring only once. The sample was cultured type 1 regulatory T (Tr1) cells, either the whole culture or a sorted fraction (not recorded which). Receptors originate from a human donor in good health.

The chain has TRBV20-1 and TRBJ2-2, with D maybe TRBD2 (6 bases). V dropped 6 bases and J dropped 6 bases, with 8 bases sitting between them. The germline CDR1 and CDR2 sequences are DFQATT and SNEGSKA (reference sequence). CDR3 size: 11 residues. The CDR3 is CSARLAGELFF. The CDR3 DNA is TGCAGTGCCAGACTAGCCGGGGAGCTGTTTTTT.

This clonotype was recorded a few times. V is TRBV7-2 and J is TRBJ2-6, with D uncertain. CDR1 and CDR2 from the germline V gene are SGHTA and FQGNSA. Trimming left V 0 bases short and J 12 bases short, with 3 bases between. The CDR3 has 11 residues. CDR3 coding DNA: TGTGCCAGCAGCTTAGCAGGCGTCCTGACTTTC. Protein sequence: CASSLAGVLTF.

CDR3 DNA: TGTGCCAGCAGTTTCAGGACGAACTATGGCTACACCTTC. Amino acid sequence: CASSFRTNYGYTF. The gene calls are TRBV12-3 or TRBV12-4 and TRBJ1-2; the D is unclear. V lost 3 bases to trimming and J lost 2 bases, with 7 bases between them. The CDR3 extends over 13 amino acids.

A few counts support this clonotype. This chain joins TRBV5-1 and TRBJ2-4, with D perhaps TRBD1 (6 bases). The length of the CDR3 is 14 residues. With 3 bases removed from V and 9 bases from J, the gap between germline ends came to 16 bases. The germline V gene encodes CDR1 SGHRS and CDR2 YFSETQ. CDR3: CASSSTGSSGIQYF. The CDR3 DNA follows: TGCGCCAGCAGCTCAACAGGGTCCAGCGGCATTCAGTACTTC.

This chain uses TRBV20-1 with TRBJ2-2; tentatively, D is TRBD2 (5 bases). Per the germline V gene, CDR1 is DFQATT and CDR2 is SNEGSKA (reference sequence). The length of the CDR3 is 17 residues. Trimming left V 0 bases short and J 0 bases short, with 14 bases between. CDR3 nucleotide sequence: TGCAGTGCTAGAGATATTAAAGCGGCCTCGAACACCGGGGAGCTGTTTTTT. Translation: CSARDIKAASNTGELFF.

This clonotype rates as medium-sized. The chain carries TRBV5-1 and TRBJ2-7, with TRBD2 as a possible D gene (7 bases). CDR3 size: 14 residues. Trimming removed 4 bases from V and 5 bases from J, with 16 bases in between. Per germline, CDR1 SGHRS and CDR2 YFSETQ. In DNA form, the CDR3 reads TGCGCCAGCAGCCTGGGCGGGGGCCGAAACGAGCAGTACTTC. Translation: CASSLGGGRNEQYF.

This sequence joins TRBV3-1 and TRBJ2-7; 7 nucleotides agree with TRBD2. Germline trimming cut 3 bases from V and 1 base from J; bases unmatched to any gene: 6. Germline loops: CDR1 LGHDT, CDR2 YNNKEL (reference sequence). This CDR3 region has 15 residues. Written as DNA, the CDR3 is TGTGCCAGCAGCCATGGACGGGGGGTTTCCTACGAGCAGTACTTC. Its translation is CASSHGRGVSYEQYF.

This clonotype was recorded many times. The CDR3 DNA reads as TGTGCCAGCAGCCAAGGGACCAACTATGGCTACACCTTC. It translates to CASSQGTNYGYTF. The chain couples TRBV3-1 to TRBJ1-2; D call uncertain. Trimming removed 1 base from V and 2 bases from J, with 5 bases in between. Germline-derived CDR1 and CDR2 are LGHDT and YNNKEL (reference sequence). The CDR3 length is 13 residues. Combining the CDR3 with reference TRBV3-1 and TRBJ1-2 gives the whole variable domain DTAVSQTPKYLVTQMGNDKSIKCEQNLGHDTMYWYKQDSKKFLKIMFSYNNKELIINETVPNRFSPKSPDKAHLNLHINSLELGDSAVYFCASSQGTNYGYTFGSGTRLTVV.

The J gene is TRBJ2-3, the V gene TRBV4-3; 14 nucleotides align to TRBD2. In germline, CDR1 is LGHNA, CDR2 YSLEER. This CDR3 region has 19 residues. With 1 base clipped from V and 4 bases from J, the junction kept 10 bases outside the gene matches. The chain's CDR3 is CASSQGPVTSGRVSDTQYF. The CDR3 nucleotides read TGCGCCAGCAGCCAAGGGCCCGTGACTAGCGGGAGGGTATCAGATACGCAGTATTTT.

The gene calls are TRBV12-3 or TRBV12-4 and TRBJ2-5; perhaps TRBD2 as D (6 bases). The V gene lost 5 bases and the J gene lost 4 bases, with 8 bases spanning the gap. CDR3 size: 12 residues. CDR3 in amino acids: CASSRDLETQYF. The CDR3 region has the DNA TGTGCCAGCAGTCGGGACTTAGAGACCCAGTACTTC.

This clonotype was counted only a few times. The J gene is TRBJ2-5, the V gene TRBV5-1; 11 bases are shared with TRBD2. The CDR3 sequence is 18 residues long. Germline CDR1 and CDR2: SGHRS and YFSETQ. Losses at the gene ends were 0 bases for V and 3 bases for J; bases not matched to a gene: 10. CDR3 protein: CASSLGISGTSGKETQYF. The CDR3 DNA sequence: TGCGCCAGCAGCTTGGGCATAAGTGGGACTAGCGGCAAAGAGACCCAGTACTTC. The full variable domain, completed using reference TRBV5-1 and TRBJ2-5, is KAGVTQTPRYLIKTRGQQVTLSCSPISGHRSVSWYQQTPGQGLQFLFEYFSETQRNKGNFPGRFSGRQFSNSRSEMNVSTLELGDSALYLCASSLGISGTSGKETQYFGPGTRLLVL.

This sequence joins TRBV20-1 and TRBJ2-1, with 11 bases that match TRBD2. CDR3 size: 14 residues. From germline, CDR1 is DFQATT and CDR2 SNEGSKA (reference sequence). The V and J ends lost 4 bases and 7 bases, in that order; junction bases with no gene match: 6. CDR3 protein: CSAILAGGQNEQFF. The CDR3 nucleotides read TGCAGTGCTATTCTAGCGGGAGGCCAGAATGAGCAGTTCTTC.

The J gene is TRBJ1-2, the V gene TRBV30, with a tentative D call TRBD1 (6 bases). Germline V gene sequence: CDR1 GTSNPN, CDR2 SVGIG (reference sequence). The CDR3 spans 13 residues. V was pared by 4 bases and J by 5 bases, with 14 bases between. CDR3 DNA: TGTGCCTGGACACAGGGTTCTGGATATGGCTACACCTTC. It is translated as CAWTQGSGYGYTF. The full variable domain, completed using reference TRBV30 and TRBJ1-2, is SQTIHQWPATLVQPVGSPLSLECTVEGTSNPNLYWYRQAAGRGLQLLFYSVGIGQISSEVPQNLSASRPQDRQFILSSKKLLLSDSGFYLCAWTQGSGYGYTFGSGTRLTVV.

The chain combines TRBV20-1 with TRBJ2-7; the match to TRBD2 covers 7 bases. Per the germline V gene, CDR1 is DFQATT and CDR2 is SNEGSKA (reference sequence). This CDR3 has 15 residues. J gave up 6 bases and V 5 bases, and 16 bases lay outside the gene matches. CDR3 sequence reads: CSAAKRSGASSEQYF. The CDR3 bases are TGCAGTGCTGCAAAAAGGAGCGGGGCCAGCAGCGAGCAGTACTTC.

This clonotype came up a few times. The rearrangement links TRBV20-1 to TRBJ2-3, with 9 bases aligning to TRBD2. J lost 3 bases, V lost 6 bases, and 13 bases had no gene match. Germline CDR1 and CDR2: DFQATT and SNEGSKA (reference sequence). This CDR3 contains 16 residues. CDR3 region: CSAEATGAGGTDTQYF. CDR3 sequence (DNA): TGCAGTGCGGAGGCTACTGGAGCGGGAGGTACAGATACGCAGTATTTT.

For the CDR3, the DNA is TGTGCCAGCAGTGTCTCCGGGACAGGATTTTACGAGCAGTACTTC. Amino acid sequence: CASSVSGTGFYEQYF. The V call is TRBV6-1, the J call TRBJ2-7, with 8 positions matching TRBD1. Germline V lookup: CDR1 MNHNS, CDR2 SASEGT. The junction had 9 bases not matched to a gene; V was cut back by 4 bases and J by 4 bases. The CDR3 is 15 amino acids.

This clonotype has a handful of counts. The chain uses TRBV18 and TRBJ2-5; weak D call: TRBD2 (6 bases). V lost 7 bases, J lost 4 bases, and 16 bases lay in between. Per the germline V gene, CDR1 is KGHSH and CDR2 is LQKENI. The CDR3 consists of 14 residues. CDR3 sequence reads: CASCRTPGGETQYF. In nucleotides, the CDR3 is TGTGCCAGCTGTAGGACGCCCGGGGGAGAGACCCAGTACTTC.

This chain connects TRBV10-3 to TRBJ2-5; D is unclear. Germline lookup yields CDR1 ENHRY and CDR2 SYGVKD. This CDR3 is 14 amino acids long. Trimming cost V 5 bases and J 1 base, with 11 bases left between them. CDR3 residues: CAISIRGAQETQYF. The DNA for the CDR3 is TGTGCCATCAGTATCCGCGGAGCCCAAGAGACCCAGTACTTC.

For this clonotype: Since a much larger clone is just one base distant, this may be a read error. This sequence joins TRBV20-1 and TRBJ2-2; tentatively, D is TRBD1 or TRBD2 (5 bases each). The CDR3 extends over 14 amino acids. Germline V CDR1 and CDR2: DFQATT, SNEGSKA (reference sequence). The CDR3, as DNA: TGCAGTGCCCCCCAGGGTGGGAACACCGGGGAGATGTTTTTT. Protein product: CSAPQGGNTGEMFF.

This clonotype has ten or more counts. The gene calls are TRBV15 and TRBJ2-3; tentatively, D is TRBD2 (6 bases). The CDR3 has 13 amino acids. V lost 5 bases and J 0 bases, leaving 6 bases between the germline ends. Germline assignment: CDR1 LNHNV and CDR2 YYDKDF (reference sequence). CDR3 sequence reads: CATSGTSTDTQYF. The CDR3 DNA sequence: TGTGCCACCAGCGGGACTAGCACAGATACGCAGTATTTT. Looking up the rest from reference TRBV15 and TRBJ2-3 gives the full variable domain: DAMVIQNPRYQVTQFGKPVTLSCSQTLNHNVMYWYQQKSSQAPKLLFHYYDKDFNNEADTPDNFQSRRPNTSFCFLDIRSPGLGDTAMYLCATSGTSTDTQYFGPGTRLTVL.

This clonotype turned up a few times. V gene TRBV12-3 or TRBV12-4 combines with J gene TRBJ2-2; TRBD2 aligns across 9 bases. The CDR3 length is 15 residues. Losses at the gene ends were 5 bases for V and 3 bases for J; bases not matched to a gene: 4. CDR3 sequence (DNA): TGTGCCAGCAGTCGACTAGCGGTTTACACCGGGGAGCTGTTTTTT. Translation gives CASSRLAVYTGELFF.

This clonotype appeared a single time. The chain couples TRBV7-2 to TRBJ2-5, with unresolved D. V lost 2 bases to trimming and J lost 5 bases, with 9 bases between them. Germline CDR1 SGHTA, CDR2 FQGNSA. The CDR3 extends over 13 amino acids. CDR3 in DNA: TGTGCCAGCAGCTTATTCCATGGGGAGACCCAGTACTTC. Amino acid sequence: CASSLFHGETQYF.

Ten or more counts support this clonotype. This chain connects TRBV20-1 to TRBJ2-1, with 8 bases identical to TRBD2. Germline CDR1 and CDR2: DFQATT and SNEGSKA (reference sequence). The CDR3 contains 15 residues. V dropped 5 bases and J dropped 13; count of bases not matched to a gene: 19. CDR3 coding DNA: TGCAGTGCTGCCCTGTCGGGGACTAGGAGGAGTGAACAGTTCTTC. The encoded protein is CSAALSGTRRSEQFF.